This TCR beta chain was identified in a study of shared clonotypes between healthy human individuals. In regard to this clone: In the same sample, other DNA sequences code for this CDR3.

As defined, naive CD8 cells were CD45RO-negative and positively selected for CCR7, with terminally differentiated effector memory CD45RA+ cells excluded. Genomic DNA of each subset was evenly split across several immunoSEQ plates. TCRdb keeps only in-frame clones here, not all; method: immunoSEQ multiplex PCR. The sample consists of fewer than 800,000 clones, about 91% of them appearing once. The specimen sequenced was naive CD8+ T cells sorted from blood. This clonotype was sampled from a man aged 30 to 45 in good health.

The CDR3 reads CASSLYNEQFF. The CDR3 nucleotides are TGTGCCAGCAGTCTTTACAATGAGCAGTTCTTC. V gene TRBV27 combines with J gene TRBJ2-1; D call uncertain. Germline CDR1 reads MNHEY; CDR2 reads SMNVEV (reference sequence). V was pared by 5 bases and J by 4 bases, with 3 bases between. There are 11 residues in the CDR3.